The 3 T cell receptor beta chains below all came from one sample that was sequenced in a study of T-cell memory formation after mild COVID-19. Via MiXCR, TCRdb re-called the 5' RACE reads, giving one row per CDR3 protein. Among some 320,000 distinct CDR3 sequences listed, 15% were seen once. Sample: PBMCs or a T cell subset sorted from them (not recorded which). Source of these receptors: a man between 18 and 35 years old who had mild COVID-19 (a few samples of this study predate the infection). Cell type and time point are not known.

This clonotype was counted a few times. The rearrangement joins TRBV28 to TRBJ2-7; possible D gene TRBD1, 6 bases. Germline CDR1 and CDR2: MDHEN and SYDVKM. The CDR3 consists of 15 residues. V was clipped by 7 bases and J by 0 bases, with 16 bases between them. The CDR3 bases are TGTGCCAGCAATCCTGGGGGCACTAGCTCCTACGAGCAGTACGTC. Translated: CASNPGGTSSYEQYV.

The chain joins TRBV19 to TRBJ2-2, with unresolved D. Trimming took off 5 bases at V and 6 bases at J, with 4 bases between the two ends. Per the germline V gene, CDR1 is LNHDA and CDR2 is SQIVND (reference sequence). The CDR3 has 11 residues. The CDR3 reads CASSPAGELFF. CDR3 DNA: TGTGCCAGTAGTCCTGCCGGGGAGCTGTTTTTT.

This chain links TRBV7-8 with TRBJ2-1; 12 nucleotides line up with TRBD2. With 5 bases clipped from V and 5 bases from J, the junction kept 7 bases outside the gene matches. The CDR3 contains 16 residues. Per germline, CDR1 SGHVS and CDR2 FQNEAQ. CDR3 in DNA: TGTGCCAGCAGCCGACTAGCGGGGGAGTCCCACAATGAGCAGTTCTTC. Protein: CASSRLAGESHNEQFF.